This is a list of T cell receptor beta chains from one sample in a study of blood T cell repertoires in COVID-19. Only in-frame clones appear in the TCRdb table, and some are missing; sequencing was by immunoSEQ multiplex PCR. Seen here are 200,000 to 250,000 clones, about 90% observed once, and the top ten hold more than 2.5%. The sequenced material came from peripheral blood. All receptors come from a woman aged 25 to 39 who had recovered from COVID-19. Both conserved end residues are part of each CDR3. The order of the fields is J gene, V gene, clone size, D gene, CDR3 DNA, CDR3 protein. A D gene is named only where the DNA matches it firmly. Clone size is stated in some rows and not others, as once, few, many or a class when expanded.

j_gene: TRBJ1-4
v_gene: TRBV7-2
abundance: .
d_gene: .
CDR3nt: TGTGCCAGCAGCGCCGGGATAAGAGAAAAACTGTTTTTT
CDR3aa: CASSAGIREKLFF

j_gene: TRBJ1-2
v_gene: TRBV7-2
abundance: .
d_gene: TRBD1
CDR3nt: TGTGCCAGCAGCATGGGGACAGGGATGAAATCTGGCTACACCTTC
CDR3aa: CASSMGTGMKSGYTF

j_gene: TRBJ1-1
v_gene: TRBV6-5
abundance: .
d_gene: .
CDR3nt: TGTGCCAGCAGTCCGAGAGAGAACACTGAAGCTTTCTTT
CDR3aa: CASSPRENTEAFF

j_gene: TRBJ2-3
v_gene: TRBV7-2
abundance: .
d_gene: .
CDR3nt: TGTGCCAGCTTCCAAGGGCCTTGGGCGGGGTCTTACACAGATACGCAGTATTTT
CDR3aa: CASFQGPWAGSYTDTQYF

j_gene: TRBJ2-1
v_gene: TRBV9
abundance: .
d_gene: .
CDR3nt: TGTGCCAGCAGCCCGCCCGACCCTCTAGGGGATGAGCAGTTCTTC
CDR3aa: CASSPPDPLGDEQFF

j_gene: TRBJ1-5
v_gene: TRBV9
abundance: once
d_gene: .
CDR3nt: TGTGCCAGCAGCGTAACAGGTTCCGTCGATCAGCCCCAGCATTTT
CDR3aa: CASSVTGSVDQPQHF

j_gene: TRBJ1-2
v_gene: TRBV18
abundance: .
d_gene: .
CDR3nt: TGTGCCAGCTCACCGTCTTTGGGGGCGCTTGCCTATGGCTACACCTTC
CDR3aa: CASSPSLGALAYGYTF

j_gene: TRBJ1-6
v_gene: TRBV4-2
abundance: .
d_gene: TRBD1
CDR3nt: TGTGCCAGCAGCCAGGACAGGGCCTATAATTCACCCCTCCACTTT
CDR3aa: CASSQDRAYNSPLHF

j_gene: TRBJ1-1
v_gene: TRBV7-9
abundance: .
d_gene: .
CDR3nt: TGTGCCAGCAGCTTATCTGACGGAGGGAACACTGAAGCTTTCTTT
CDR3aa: CASSLSDGGNTEAFF

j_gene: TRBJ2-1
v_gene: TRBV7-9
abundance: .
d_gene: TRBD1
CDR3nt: TGTGCCAGCAGTTCAGACAGGGGCTCCTACAATGAGCAGTTCTTC
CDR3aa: CASSSDRGSYNEQFF

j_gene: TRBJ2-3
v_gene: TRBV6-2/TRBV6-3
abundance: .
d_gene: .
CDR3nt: TGTGCCAGCAGTTACGTGGACTCTCGCACAGATACGCAGTATTTT
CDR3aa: CASSYVDSRTDTQYF

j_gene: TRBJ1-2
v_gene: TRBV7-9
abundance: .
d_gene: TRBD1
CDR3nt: TGTGCCAGCAGCTCAAAACGGGACAGGGGAGGGGGCTACACCTTC
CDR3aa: CASSSKRDRGGGYTF

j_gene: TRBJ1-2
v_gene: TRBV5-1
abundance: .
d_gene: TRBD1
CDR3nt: TGCGCCAGCAGCCCGGACAGGGGTCCGGATGGCTACACCTTC
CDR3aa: CASSPDRGPDGYTF

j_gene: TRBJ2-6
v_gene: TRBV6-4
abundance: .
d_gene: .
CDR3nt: TGTGCCAGCAGTGAAAAGAGCTCTGGGGCCAACGTCCTGACTTTC
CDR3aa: CASSEKSSGANVLTF

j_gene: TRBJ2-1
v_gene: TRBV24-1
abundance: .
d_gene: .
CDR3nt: TGTGCCACCAGTGGGACAGTCTACAATGAGCAGTTCTTC
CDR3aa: CATSGTVYNEQFF

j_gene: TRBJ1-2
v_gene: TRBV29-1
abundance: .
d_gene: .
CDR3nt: TGCAGCGTTGAAGGGCAGGGGCAGCGCAACTATGGCTACACCTTC
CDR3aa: CSVEGQGQRNYGYTF

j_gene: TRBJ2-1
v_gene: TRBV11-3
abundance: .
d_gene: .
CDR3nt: TGTGCCAGCAGCCCAGCTCGGACTGACTCCTACAATGAGCAGTTCTTC
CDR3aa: CASSPARTDSYNEQFF

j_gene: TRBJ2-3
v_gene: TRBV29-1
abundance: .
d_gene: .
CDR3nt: TGCAGCCTCCTCACAGATACGCAGTATTTT
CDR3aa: CSLLTDTQYF

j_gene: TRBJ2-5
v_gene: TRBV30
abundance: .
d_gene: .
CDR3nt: TGTGCCTGGAGTTTAGCGGTCCAAGAGACCCAGTACTTC
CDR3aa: CAWSLAVQETQYF

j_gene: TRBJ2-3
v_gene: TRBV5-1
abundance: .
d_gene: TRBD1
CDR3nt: TGCGCCAGCAGCTCCGGGACAGGGCACACAGATACGCAGTATTTT
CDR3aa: CASSSGTGHTDTQYF

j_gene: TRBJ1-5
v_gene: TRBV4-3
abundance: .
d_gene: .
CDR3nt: TGCGCCAGCAGCCAAGAAAGGGGTCAGCCCCAGCATTTT
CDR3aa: CASSQERGQPQHF

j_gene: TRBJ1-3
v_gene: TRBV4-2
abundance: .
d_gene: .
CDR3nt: TGTGCCAGCAGCCAAGATCGTGGAAACACCATATATTTT
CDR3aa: CASSQDRGNTIYF

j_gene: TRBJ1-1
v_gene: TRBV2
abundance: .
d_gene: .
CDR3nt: TGTGCCAGCTTAAAGGCACAGGGCTCAGTGGCTTTCTTT
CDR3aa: CASLKAQGSVAFF

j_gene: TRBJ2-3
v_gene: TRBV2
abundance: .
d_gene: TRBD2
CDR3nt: TGTGCCAGCAGTGTAACTAGCGGGGGCGGGGATACGCAGTATTTT
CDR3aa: CASSVTSGGGDTQYF

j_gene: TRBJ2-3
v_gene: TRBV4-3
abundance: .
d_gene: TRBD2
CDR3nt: TGCGCCAGCAGCCATGAATTCCTGCCGGGACTAGCGGGGGCGCAGGGGCCAGATACGCAGTATTTT
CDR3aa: CASSHEFLPGLAGAQGPDTQYF

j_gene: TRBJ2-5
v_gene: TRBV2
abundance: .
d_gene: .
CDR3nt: TGTGCCAGCTCGGACGGGGGGCCGGGAAAGACCCAGTACTTC
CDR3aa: CASSDGGPGKTQYF

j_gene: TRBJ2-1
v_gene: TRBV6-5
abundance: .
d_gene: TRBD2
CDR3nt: TGTGCCAGCGGCACTCTAGCGGGCTCCTACAATGAGCAGTTCTTC
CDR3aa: CASGTLAGSYNEQFF

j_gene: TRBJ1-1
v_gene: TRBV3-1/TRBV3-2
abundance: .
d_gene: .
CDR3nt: TGTGCCAGCAGCCAAGGTCGGGGGGGCACTGAAGCTTTCTTT
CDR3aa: CASSQGRGGTEAFF

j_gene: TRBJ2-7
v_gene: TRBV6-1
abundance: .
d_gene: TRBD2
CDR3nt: TGTGCCAGCAGTGCCAAGATTGCTAGCGGGGGCCCGAGCTCCTACGAGCAGTACTTC
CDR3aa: CASSAKIASGGPSSYEQYF

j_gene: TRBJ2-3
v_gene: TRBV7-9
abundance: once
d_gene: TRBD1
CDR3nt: TGTGCCAGCAGCTTCTGGACAGGGGGCACAGATACGCAGTATTTT
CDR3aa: CASSFWTGGTDTQYF

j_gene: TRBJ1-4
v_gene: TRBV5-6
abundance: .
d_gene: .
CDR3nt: TGTGCCAGCAGCAGACCCGGGGGTAATGAAAAACTGTTTTTT
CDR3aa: CASSRPGGNEKLFF

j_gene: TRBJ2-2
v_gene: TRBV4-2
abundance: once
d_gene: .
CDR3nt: TGTGCCAGCAGCCAAGAAGAATGGGCGGGGAACACCGGGGAGCTGTTTTTT
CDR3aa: CASSQEEWAGNTGELFF

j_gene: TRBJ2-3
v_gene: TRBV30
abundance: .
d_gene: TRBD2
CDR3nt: TGTGCTAGCGGGACGACAGATCGAGGAACATCTAGCACAGATACGCAGTATTTT
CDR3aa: CASGTTDRGTSSTDTQYF

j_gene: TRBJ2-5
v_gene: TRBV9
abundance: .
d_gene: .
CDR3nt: TGTGCCAGCAGCGCCCAGTGGGGCGGAAAAGAGACCCAGTACTTC
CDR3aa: CASSAQWGGKETQYF

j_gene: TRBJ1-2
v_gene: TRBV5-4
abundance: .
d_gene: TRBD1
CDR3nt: TGTGCCAGCAGCTTGGCACGGGGACAGGCAGACTATGGCTACACCTTC
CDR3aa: CASSLARGQADYGYTF

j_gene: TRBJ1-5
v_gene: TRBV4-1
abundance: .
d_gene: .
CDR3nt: TGCGCCAGCAGCCAAGATTTAGGGACAAGTTATCAGCCCCAGCATTTT
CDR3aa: CASSQDLGTSYQPQHF

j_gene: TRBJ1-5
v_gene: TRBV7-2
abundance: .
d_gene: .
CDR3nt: TGTGCCAGCACTCAAAACGGGGGTGGGGAGCCCCAGCATTTT
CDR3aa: CASTQNGGGEPQHF

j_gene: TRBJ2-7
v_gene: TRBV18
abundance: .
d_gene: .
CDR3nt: TGTGCCAGCTCCCCAGGAGGGTGGGACGGCCGGTCCTACGAGCAGTACTTC
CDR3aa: CASSPGGWDGRSYEQYF

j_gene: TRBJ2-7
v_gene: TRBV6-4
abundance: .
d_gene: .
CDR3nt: TGTGCCAGCAGCGACAGGACAGTGCCCTACGAGCAGTACTTC
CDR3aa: CASSDRTVPYEQYF

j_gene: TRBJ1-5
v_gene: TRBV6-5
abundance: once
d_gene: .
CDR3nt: TGTGCCAGCAGTTACTCGCACGGTGCCGATCAGCCCCAGCATTTT
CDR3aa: CASSYSHGADQPQHF

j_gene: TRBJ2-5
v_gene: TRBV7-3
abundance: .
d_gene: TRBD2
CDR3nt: TGTGCCAGCAGCTTAACGACTAGCGGGGGGGTAGAGACCCAGTACTTC
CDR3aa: CASSLTTSGGVETQYF

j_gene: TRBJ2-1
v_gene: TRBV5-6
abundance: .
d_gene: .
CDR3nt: TGTGCCAGCACCTCTTTGGACAGTCATTACAATGAGCAGTTCTTC
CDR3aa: CASTSLDSHYNEQFF

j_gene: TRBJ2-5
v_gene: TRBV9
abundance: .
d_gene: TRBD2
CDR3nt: TGTGCCAGCAGCGTAGGATCTAGCGGACAAGAGACCCAGTACTTC
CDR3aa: CASSVGSSGQETQYF